This T cell receptor beta chain was observed in a study of T cells in Graves' hyperthyroidism and ophthalmopathy. Study in general: The authors collected peripheral blood at initial diagnosis, before any treatment.

Newly diagnosed hyperthyroidism patients aged 18 to 65 years had disease lasting under 2 months. Amplification of TCR beta CDR3 regions was performed using RNA transcripts as template. The HTBI primer set served for first-round RT-PCR of the TCR CDR3. TCRdb processed the multiplex PCR reads anew with MiXCR; each CDR3 protein has one entry. The sample holds about 290,000 distinct CDR3 sequences, around 13% seen once. This clonotype was counted only a few times. Looked up from germline, CDR1 is DFQATT and CDR2 is SNEGSKA (reference sequence). This CDR3 comprises 12 residues. Trimming removed 2 bases at V and 5 bases at J, with 7 bases between.

The receptor comes from a woman aged 40 to 50 with Graves' hyperthyroidism. The sequenced sample was blood. The chain recombines TRBV20-1 with TRBJ2-1; D is undetermined. CDR3 DNA: TGCAGTGCTAGATCAGGACACAATGAGCAGTTCTTC. This translates into CSARSGHNEQFF.